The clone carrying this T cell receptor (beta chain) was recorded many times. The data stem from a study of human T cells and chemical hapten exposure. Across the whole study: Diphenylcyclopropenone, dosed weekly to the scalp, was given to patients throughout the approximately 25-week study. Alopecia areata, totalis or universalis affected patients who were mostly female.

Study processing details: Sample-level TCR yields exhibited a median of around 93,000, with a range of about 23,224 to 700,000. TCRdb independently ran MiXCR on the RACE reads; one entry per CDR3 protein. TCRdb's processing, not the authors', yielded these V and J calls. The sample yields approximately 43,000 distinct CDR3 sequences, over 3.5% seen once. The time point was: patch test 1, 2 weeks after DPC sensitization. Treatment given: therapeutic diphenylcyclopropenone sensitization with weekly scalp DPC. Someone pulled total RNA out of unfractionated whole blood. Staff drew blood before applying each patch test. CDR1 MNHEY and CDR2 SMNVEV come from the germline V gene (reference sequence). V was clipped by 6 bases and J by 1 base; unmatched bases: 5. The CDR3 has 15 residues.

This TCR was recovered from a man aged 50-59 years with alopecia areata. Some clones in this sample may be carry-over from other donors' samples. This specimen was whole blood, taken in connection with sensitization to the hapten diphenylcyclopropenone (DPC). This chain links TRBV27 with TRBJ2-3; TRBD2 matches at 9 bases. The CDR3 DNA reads TGTGCCAGCAGCCGACTAGCGGCCGGCACAGATACGCAGTATTTT. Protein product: CASSRLAAGTDTQYF.